The 30 T cell receptor beta chains presented below share a single source sample, sequenced in a study of T cells after yellow fever vaccination. Each CDR3 protein is one row after TCRdb ran MiXCR on the 5' RACE reads. The sample lists about 230,000 distinct CDR3 sequences, approximately 6.3% occurring once. The specimen comprised CD4+ T cells sorted from PBMCs, sampled on the day of the yellow fever booster vaccination. These receptors all stem from a man in his thirties or forties who received the YFV17D yellow fever vaccine.

The rearrangement uses TRBV27 and TRBJ1-2; TRBD1 matches 8 bases. Trimming took 7 bases from V and 7 from J; bases not matched to a gene: 8. Per germline, CDR1 MNHEY and CDR2 SMNVEV (reference sequence). The CDR3 spans 13 residues. The CDR3 loop reads CASNPGGAGGYTF. The CDR3 bases are TGTGCCAGCAATCCAGGGGGCGCGGGTGGCTACACCTTC.

This clonotype has more than one count but fewer than ten. This chain links TRBV10-2 with TRBJ1-1; a possible D gene is TRBD1 (5 bases). There are 15 residues in the CDR3. Germline V gives CDR1 WSHSY, CDR2 SAAADI. Between the trimmed V and J ends, which lost 3 bases and 1 base, there was a span of 12 bases. CDR3 coding DNA: TGCGCCAGCAGTGACCCGGCAGGGCCGAACACTGAAGCTTTCTTT. It encodes CASSDPAGPNTEAFF.

In this sample, this clonotype turned up a few times. This sequence joins TRBV9 and TRBJ2-7; 8 bases map to TRBD1. V lost 3 bases to trimming and J lost 6 bases; unmatched junction nucleotides: 8. The CDR3 spans 14 residues. The germline V gene encodes CDR1 SGDLS and CDR2 YYNGEE. CDR3 protein: CASSGTGNMGEQYF. The DNA for the CDR3 is TGTGCCAGCAGCGGGACAGGGAATATGGGCGAGCAGTACTTC.

The chain recombines TRBV6-8 with TRBJ2-5; D uncertain. V gave up 5 bases and J gave up 0 bases, with 10 bases separating them. The CDR3 totals 14 residues. Germline V gene data show CDR1 as MNHGY and CDR2 as SAAAGT. The CDR3 spells CASSQHRYQETQYF. The DNA of the CDR3 is TGTGCCAGCAGTCAACACCGGTACCAAGAGACCCAGTACTTC.

The V and J genes are TRBV5-5 and TRBJ1-6, with D unclear. The CDR3 extends over 16 amino acids. Germline V gives CDR1 SGHKS, CDR2 YYEKEE (reference sequence). Trimming pared 4 bases from V and 15 bases from J, leaving 26 bases between. The CDR3 spells CASSPTPDGDSGLLHF. The CDR3 nucleotides read TGTGCCAGCAGCCCTACCCCCGACGGGGATTCTGGCCTCCTCCACTTT.

This clonotype was recorded many times. As DNA, the CDR3 is TGTGCCAGCAGCTTCGAACTCGGCGAGCAGTACTTC. Translated, it gives CASSFELGEQYF. The chain couples TRBV7-2 to TRBJ2-7; D uncertain. V lost 3 bases and J lost 6, with 9 bases in between. The germline CDR1 and CDR2 sequences are SGHTA and FQGNSA. CDR3 length: 12 amino acids.

This chain joins TRBV7-6 and TRBJ1-3, with 7 bases matching TRBD1. CDR3 length: 16 amino acids. CDR1 is SGHVS, CDR2 FNYEAQ, per germline. V trimming: 2 bases; J trimming: 4 bases; junction bases outside the gene matches: 8. CDR3 sequence (DNA): TGTGCCAGCAGCTTAAACAGGGGCCAGGGCGGAAACACCATATATTTT. Its translation is CASSLNRGQGGNTIYF.

This clonotype was observed many times. The gene calls are TRBV15 and TRBJ2-5; the D call may be TRBD1 or TRBD2 (5 bases each). The ends were cut back, 0 bases at V and 7 bases at J, with 12 bases in the middle. This CDR3 contains 14 residues. The germline gives CDR1 LNHNV, CDR2 YYDKDF (reference sequence). CDR3 sequence: CATSRDPGGGTQYF. In nucleotides, the CDR3 is TGTGCCACCAGCAGAGATCCTGGGGGTGGGACCCAGTACTTC. Variable domain in full (rest from reference TRBV15 and TRBJ2-5): DAMVIQNPRYQVTQFGKPVTLSCSQTLNHNVMYWYQQKSSQAPKLLFHYYDKDFNNEADTPDNFQSRRPNTSFCFLDIRSPGLGDTAMYLCATSRDPGGGTQYFGPGTRLLVL.

This clonotype showed up many times. The rearrangement uses TRBV29-1 and TRBJ2-3; D tentatively reads TRBD1 or TRBD2 (5 bases each). The V gene lost 4 bases and the J gene lost 5 bases, with 13 bases spanning the gap. Germline V gene lookup returns CDR1 SQVTM and CDR2 ANQGSEA. The CDR3 length is 13 residues. The DNA of the CDR3 is TGCAGCGTTGGAGGGGCTCAAGGAGATACGCAGTATTTT. Translation: CSVGGAQGDTQYF.

CDR3 in amino acids: CASRRGPHQPQHF. The CDR3, as DNA: TGTGCCAGCAGAAGAGGGCCCCATCAGCCCCAGCATTTT. V and J are TRBV12-3 or TRBV12-4 and TRBJ1-5; D uncertain. Trimming stripped 6 bases from V and 5 bases from J, with 11 bases between. The CDR3 is made up of 13 amino acids.

This clonotype appeared many times. The chain links TRBV5-1 to TRBJ2-1; the match to TRBD2 covers 7 bases. The CDR3 covers 16 residues. Trimming took 1 base from V and 6 from J; bases not matched to a gene: 10. CDR1 SGHRS and CDR2 YFSETQ come from the germline V gene. The CDR3 region is CASSLIAGLSFNEQFF. CDR3 sequence (DNA): TGCGCCAGCAGCTTGATAGCGGGTCTCTCTTTCAATGAGCAGTTCTTC.

In the case of this clonotype: Being one base from a much bigger clone, this may be a read error. The rearrangement joins TRBV12-3 or TRBV12-4 to TRBJ2-3; the D is unclear. The V end was cut by 1 base, the J end by 10 bases, with 12 bases between. The CDR3 is made up of 13 amino acids. Written as DNA, the CDR3 is TGTGCCAGCAGTTTAGATGTTGCCGATGCGCAGTATTTT. Translation gives CASSLDVADAQYF.

This clonotype showed up just a few times. The chain has TRBV9 and TRBJ2-2, with 9 bases identical to TRBD1. CDR1 SGDLS and CDR2 YYNGEE come from the germline V gene. V lost 3 bases and J lost 4; bases outside the gene matches: 7. CDR3 size: 16 residues. The CDR3 nucleotides read TGTGCCAGCAGCGCCAACCCGGGACAGGGCACCGGGGAGCTGTTTTTT. Translating it yields CASSANPGQGTGELFF.

This clonotype was seen repeatedly, ten times or more. The CDR3 region has the DNA TGTGCCAGCAGCTTAGATCCCTGGGGCGGCGGAGGGGGCGATGAGCAGTTCTTC. Its translation: CASSLDPWGGGGGDEQFF. V is TRBV11-3 and J is TRBJ2-1; possibly TRBD1 for D (7 bases). Per the germline V gene, CDR1 is SGHNT and CDR2 is YENEEA. Trimming took off 0 bases at V and 8 bases at J, with 23 bases between the two ends. The CDR3 consists of 18 residues.

The rearrangement joins TRBV28 to TRBJ1-1; 8 bases align to TRBD1. V lost 6 bases to trimming and J lost 10 bases; unmatched junction nucleotides: 10. CDR1 MDHEN and CDR2 SYDVKM come from the germline V gene. This CDR3 spans 13 amino acids. For the CDR3, the DNA is TGTGCCAGCAGAAAAAACATCGGGACAGGAGCTTTCTTT. Its translation: CASRKNIGTGAFF.

This clonotype was seen more than once but under ten times. J is TRBJ1-5 and V is TRBV28; D is uncertain. The CDR3 is 14 amino acids. Trimming shortened V by 5 bases and J by 0 bases, and 8 bases separated the two germline ends. Germline V gene sequence: CDR1 MDHEN, CDR2 SYDVKM. The CDR3 loop is CASSQRVSNQPQHF. CDR3 sequence (DNA): TGTGCCAGCAGTCAAAGGGTTAGCAATCAGCCCCAGCATTTT.

The V gene is TRBV6-5, the J gene TRBJ2-3; 8 nucleotides line up with TRBD2. Germline V CDR1 and CDR2: MNHEY, SVGAGI. With 0 bases clipped from V and 2 bases from J, the junction kept 4 bases outside the gene matches. This CDR3 has 16 amino acids. DNA of the CDR3: TGTGCCAGCAGTTACTCTAGCGGGAAACCCACAGATACGCAGTATTTT. Protein sequence: CASSYSSGKPTDTQYF.

The V and J genes are TRBV12-3 or TRBV12-4 and TRBJ2-7; D perhaps matches TRBD2 (6 bases). Trimming removed 5 bases from V and 3 bases from J, with 17 bases in between. The CDR3 runs to 15 residues. DNA of the CDR3: TGTGCCAGCAGTGCCCCGGGACTTGGGGTCTACGAGCAGTACTTC. Amino acids: CASSAPGLGVYEQYF.

This clonotype was recorded at least ten times. The rearrangement links TRBV4-3 to TRBJ2-1, with 7 bases aligning to TRBD1. Germline V lookup: CDR1 LGHNA, CDR2 YSLEER. The CDR3 length is 14 residues. With V trimmed by 0 bases and J by 5 bases, 1 base remained unmatched. Written as DNA, the CDR3 is TGCGCCAGCAGCCAAGACAGGGGGAACAATGAGCAGTTCTTC. It translates to CASSQDRGNNEQFF.

This clonotype was seen a handful of times. CDR3 residues: CSAEREDGNTGELFF. The CDR3 DNA is TGCAGCGCCGAGAGGGAAGACGGGAACACCGGGGAGCTGTTTTTT. V usage is TRBV29-1 and J usage is TRBJ2-2; weak D call: TRBD2 (5 bases). The CDR3 is 15 residues long. V was trimmed by 7 bases and J by 1 base, leaving 16 bases between them. Germline lookup yields CDR1 SQVTM and CDR2 ANQGSEA.

This clonotype came up many times. The CDR3 nucleotides read TGTGCCACCAGCAGCCCCGGGACCCAGTACTTC. Encoded protein: CATSSPGTQYF. V and J are TRBV15 and TRBJ2-5; D unresolved. The length of the CDR3 is 11 residues. The germline gives CDR1 LNHNV, CDR2 YYDKDF (reference sequence). V was trimmed by 3 bases and J by 7 bases, leaving 6 bases between them.

In its sample, this clonotype was seen many times. The gene calls are TRBV6-5 and TRBJ2-7, with TRBD2 matching over 10 bases. The CDR3 has 15 amino acids. Germline V gene data show CDR1 as MNHEY and CDR2 as SVGAGI. With V trimmed by 0 bases and J by 4 bases, 3 bases remained unmatched. The CDR3, as DNA: TGTGCCAGCAGTTACTCTCCTAGCGGGAGTTACGAGCAGTACTTC. Its protein is CASSYSPSGSYEQYF.

The chain is built from TRBV5-1 and TRBJ2-3; 9 nucleotides line up with TRBD2. The CDR3 runs 15 residues. The V and J ends lost 4 bases and 6 bases, in that order; junction bases with no gene match: 9. CDR1 SGHRS and CDR2 YFSETQ come from the germline V gene. The CDR3 here is CASSTGTSKIDTQYF. The CDR3 coding sequence is TGCGCCAGCAGCACCGGGACTAGCAAGATTGATACGCAGTATTTT.

Many counts were recorded for this clonotype. The chain carries TRBV10-3 and TRBJ2-3; D gene uncertain. The germline CDR1 and CDR2 sequences are ENHRY and SYGVKD. The CDR3 contains 13 residues. V lost 0 bases and J 2 bases, leaving 3 bases between the germline ends. The CDR3 bases are TGTGCCATCAGTGAGTCAGTCACAGATACGCAGTATTTT. This sequence encodes CAISESVTDTQYF.

The table lists this clonotype with a few counts. This chain links TRBV6-5 with TRBJ1-6; 7 bases fit TRBD1. Germline V CDR1 and CDR2: MNHEY, SVGAGI. This CDR3 is 15 amino acids long. Unmatched junction bases numbered 11, after V lost 5 bases and J lost 10 bases. The CDR3 bases are TGTGCCAGCAGTCCCCAGGGGGGGGGAGGATCACCCCTCCACTTT. It yields the protein CASSPQGGGGSPLHF.

Notes on this clonotype: This clone may be a read error of a much larger clone one base away. This chain joins TRBV4-3 and TRBJ2-3; no clear D gene. The CDR3 is 18 residues long. CDR1 is LGHNA and CDR2 is YSLEER in the germline V gene. As DNA, the CDR3 is TGCGCCAGCATCCAAGGGCCGGGCCCTACGTCATCCACAGATACGCAGTATTTT. Amino acid sequence: CASIQGPGPTSSTDTQYF.

The chain uses TRBV20-1 and TRBJ1-3; 7 nucleotides agree with TRBD1. CDR1 is DFQATT, CDR2 SNEGSKA, per germline (reference sequence). This CDR3 is built from 14 residues. V dropped 6 bases and J dropped 2; count of bases not matched to a gene: 7. CDR3 sequence (DNA): TGCAGTGCGCCGAGACAGGGCGCTGGAAACACCATATATTTT. Its translation is CSAPRQGAGNTIYF.

In its sample, this clonotype was seen a few times. This chain joins TRBV7-2 and TRBJ2-3, with TRBD2 identical over 8 bases. The CDR3 sequence is 16 residues long. The junction had 10 bases not matched to a gene; V was cut back by 2 bases and J by 6 bases. CDR1 SGHTA and CDR2 FQGNSA come from the germline V gene. CDR3 DNA: TGTGCCAGCAGCTTAATTTTGGCGGGAGGAGGGGATACGCAGTATTTT. Its protein is CASSLILAGGGDTQYF.

This clonotype was counted at least ten times. The chain has TRBV20-1 and TRBJ1-1; a possible D gene is TRBD1 (5 bases). Germline CDR1 reads DFQATT; CDR2 reads SNEGSKA (reference sequence). Trimming shortened V by 0 bases and J by 1 base, and 15 bases separated the two germline ends. The length of the CDR3 is 16 residues. The CDR3, as DNA: TGCAGTGCTAGAGATCAAGGGGTTGGGGGGAACACTGAAGCTTTCTTT. This gives the protein CSARDQGVGGNTEAFF.

This clonotype was found many times. The chain links TRBV20-1 to TRBJ2-3; 9 bases are a match to TRBD2. The V gene end was trimmed by 2 bases and the J gene end by 3 bases; junction bases not matched to a gene: 6. There are 15 residues in the CDR3. The germline V gene has CDR1 DFQATT and CDR2 SNEGSKA (reference sequence). CDR3 amino acids: CSARPSGRRTDTQYF. CDR3 in DNA: TGCAGTGCTAGACCCAGCGGGAGGCGAACAGATACGCAGTATTTT.